A selection of T cell receptor beta chains follows, all from one sample in a study of cytomegalovirus exposure and HLA in healthy donors. Using immunoSEQ multiplex PCR, the repertoire was profiled, and TCRdb retains in-frame clones only, with some absent. The table lists roughly 140,000 clones, roughly 79% of them singletons. Sequencing was performed on PBMCs. These receptors were obtained from a woman aged 25-40 years in good health and CMV-seronegative. Both conserved end residues are part of each CDR3. Fields, in order: J gene, clone size, D gene, V gene, CDR3 protein, CDR3 DNA. D genes are given only for firm matches. Rows give clone size only sometimes, using once, few, many, or a class for an expanded clone.

TRBJ2-2 | - | - | TRBV10-2 | CASSEVTGRPNTGELFF | TGCGCCAGCAGTGAAGTAACAGGCCGACCGAACACCGGGGAGCTGTTTTTT
TRBJ2-7 | - | - | TRBV5-1 | CASSFTNYEQYF | TGCGCCAGCAGCTTCACAAACTACGAGCAGTACTTC
TRBJ2-7 | few | TRBD1 | TRBV5-8 | CASSPTPGQGTYEQYF | TGTGCCAGCAGCCCAACTCCGGGACAGGGGACCTACGAGCAGTACTTC
TRBJ1-1 | few | - | TRBV19 | CARSPVGRDTEAFF | TGTGCCAGGTCCCCGGTGGGGAGGGACACTGAAGCTTTCTTT
TRBJ2-7 | - | - | TRBV6-1 | CASSKQGYEQYF | TGTGCCAGCAGTAAACAGGGCTACGAGCAGTACTTC
TRBJ1-2 | - | TRBD1 | TRBV27 | CASSPWTGLSNYGYTF | TGTGCCAGCAGTCCATGGACAGGGCTATCTAACTATGGCTACACCTTC
TRBJ1-5 | - | TRBD1 | TRBV2 | CASSRQGHQPQHF | TGTGCCAGCAGTAGACAGGGGCATCAGCCCCAGCATTTT
TRBJ1-5 | - | TRBD1 | TRBV7-2 | CASSLLGTGGSQPQHF | TGTGCCAGCAGCTTACTCGGGACAGGGGGCAGTCAGCCCCAGCATTTT
TRBJ2-5 | - | - | TRBV6-1 | CASSDRETQYF | TGTGCCAGCAGTGATCGGGAGACCCAGTACTTC
TRBJ2-2 | - | - | TRBV2 | CASSQGENTGELFF | TGTGCCAGCAGTCAAGGAGAGAACACCGGGGAGCTGTTTTTT
TRBJ1-2 | few | TRBD1 | TRBV7-9 | CASSSSGTGAFFSF | TGTGCCAGCAGCTCATCTGGGACAGGGGCGTTCTTCTCCTTC
TRBJ2-7 | - | - | TRBV5-1 | CASSNTGLGSRRGQYF | TGCGCCAGCAGCAACACAGGGTTGGGCTCCCGGAGAGGGCAGTACTTC
TRBJ2-5 | - | TRBD2 | TRBV29-1 | CSVDGPLAGNQETQYF | TGCAGCGTTGATGGCCCACTAGCGGGGAACCAAGAGACCCAGTACTTC
TRBJ2-7 | once | TRBD2 | TRBV6-6 | CASKRGVSDEQYF | TGTGCCAGCAAGCGGGGGGTTAGTGACGAGCAGTACTTC
TRBJ2-1 | - | TRBD2 | TRBV19 | CASSMAPGGEQFF | TGTGCCAGTAGTATGGCCCCCGGGGGGGAGCAGTTCTTC
TRBJ2-1 | - | TRBD1 | TRBV4-1 | CASSSRGEQFF | TGCGCCAGCAGCTCCAGGGGGGAGCAGTTCTTC
TRBJ1-4 | - | TRBD1 | TRBV7-8 | CASSLTLTGGWANEKLFF | TGTGCCAGCAGCTTGACCTTGACAGGGGGCTGGGCTAATGAAAAACTGTTTTTT
TRBJ2-5 | - | TRBD2 | TRBV29-1 | CSVVTSAEETQYF | TGCAGCGTTGTGACTAGCGCAGAAGAGACCCAGTACTTC
TRBJ1-6 | - | - | TRBV27 | CASSGRQLDSPLHF | TGTGCCAGCTCTGGGAGACAATTGGATTCACCCCTCCACTTT
TRBJ1-1 | - | TRBD1 | TRBV19 | CASSPPRDSINTEAFF | TGTGCCAGTAGTCCACCCCGGGACAGTATCAACACTGAAGCTTTCTTT
TRBJ1-1 | - | TRBD1 | TRBV7-2 | CASTLGQANTEAFF | TGTGCCAGCACCCTCGGACAGGCTAACACTGAAGCTTTCTTT
TRBJ1-1 | - | TRBD1 | TRBV19 | CASPKTLRTGRLAEAFF | TGTGCCAGCCCGAAGACCCTTAGGACAGGGAGGTTGGCTGAAGCTTTCTTT
TRBJ1-1 | - | TRBD1 | TRBV4-1 | CASSLGQGAPTEAFF | TGCGCCAGCAGCCTTGGACAGGGGGCGCCCACTGAAGCTTTCTTT
TRBJ1-2 | - | - | TRBV30 | CAWSGQVYGYTF | TGTGCCTGGAGTGGACAGGTCTATGGCTACACCTTC
TRBJ1-1 | - | TRBD1 | TRBV6-5 | CASSRDREAFF | TGTGCCAGCAGCCGGGACAGAGAAGCTTTCTTT
TRBJ2-3 | - | - | TRBV5-1 | CASSSLGGSTDTQYF | TGCGCCAGCAGCTCCTTGGGGGGTAGCACAGATACGCAGTATTTT
TRBJ2-7 | - | TRBD2 | TRBV10-3 | CAISAGLAHEQYF | TGTGCCATCAGTGCGGGACTAGCGCACGAGCAGTACTTC